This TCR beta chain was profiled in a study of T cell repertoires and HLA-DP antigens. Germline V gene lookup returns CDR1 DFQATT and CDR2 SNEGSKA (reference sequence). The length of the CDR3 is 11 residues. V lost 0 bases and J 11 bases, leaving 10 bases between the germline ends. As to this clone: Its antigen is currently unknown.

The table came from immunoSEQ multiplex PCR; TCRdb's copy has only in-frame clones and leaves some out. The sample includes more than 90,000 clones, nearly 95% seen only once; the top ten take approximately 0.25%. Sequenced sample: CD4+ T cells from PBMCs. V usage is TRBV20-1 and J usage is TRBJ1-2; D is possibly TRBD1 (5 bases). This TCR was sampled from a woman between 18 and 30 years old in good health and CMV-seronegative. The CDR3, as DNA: TGCAGTGCTAGAGATGGCGGGGCATACACCTTC. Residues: CSARDGGAYTF.